The clone carrying this TCR beta chain showed up just a few times. There are 14 residues in the CDR3. V lost 2 bases and J 5 bases, leaving 11 bases between the germline ends. Germline V gives CDR1 SGHKS, CDR2 YYEKEE (reference sequence). This sample is drawn from a study of T cell changes during pregnancy in multiple sclerosis. Profiling relied on immunoSEQ multiplex PCR, and the TCRdb table lists in-frame clones only, not all of them. The repertoire has more than 60,000 clones, 90% to 95% of them found once; the top ten carry 0.25% to 0.3%. The chain uses TRBV5-5 and TRBJ1-5; possibly TRBD1 for D (6 bases). The clonotype comes from a female donor in good health, enrolled as a control in a pregnancy study. Sequenced material: CD4+ T cells from peripheral blood mononuclear cells, taken in the third trimester of pregnancy. CDR3 nucleotide sequence: TGTGCCAGCAGCTTTGGGGCAGGGGATCAGCCCCAGCATTTT. Translated, it gives CASSFGAGDQPQHF.